The subject of this entry is one TCR beta chain. What it recognizes is unknown. PCR amplification relied on 60 Vbeta primers (plus 13 Jbeta primers). Clones were read by immunoSEQ multiplex PCR, and TCRdb kept only the in-frame ones, dropping some. The table lists roughly 90,000 clones, approximately 84% of them singletons. This CDR3 has 16 amino acids. Germline V gene sequence: CDR1 GTSNPN, CDR2 SVGIG (reference sequence). After removal of 6 bases from V and 2 bases from J, the junction contained 6 bases not matched to a gene. These data are taken from a study of cytomegalovirus exposure and HLA in healthy donors. Study findings and constraints: In most subjects, TCR beta sequences reportedly gave accurate predictions of HLA-A and HLA-B alleles. A few of the chains that were CMV-associated were confirmed in vitro to be specific for CMV antigens.

These donors counted as nominally healthy when sampled, but unrecorded immune exposures were likely. This receptor was obtained from a man aged 18 to 30 in good health and CMV-seronegative. This sequence joins TRBV30 and TRBJ2-6; TRBD1 matches 11 bases. Source material: PBMCs. The CDR3 DNA is TGTGCCTGTGGGACAGGGGGTTTAGCTGGGGCCAACGTCCTGACTTTC. Translated, it gives CACGTGGLAGANVLTF.